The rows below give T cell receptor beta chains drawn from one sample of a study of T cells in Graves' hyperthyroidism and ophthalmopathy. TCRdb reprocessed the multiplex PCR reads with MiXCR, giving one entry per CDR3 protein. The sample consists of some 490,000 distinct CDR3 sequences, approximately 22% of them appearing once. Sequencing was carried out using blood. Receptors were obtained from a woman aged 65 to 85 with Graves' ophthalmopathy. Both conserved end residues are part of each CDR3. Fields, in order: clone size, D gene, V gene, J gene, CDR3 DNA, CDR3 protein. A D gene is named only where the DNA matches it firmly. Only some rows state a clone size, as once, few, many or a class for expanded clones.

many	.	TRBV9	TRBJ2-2	TGTGCCAGCAGCGTATCCGGGGAGCTGTTTTTT	CASSVSGELFF
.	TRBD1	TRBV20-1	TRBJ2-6	TGCAGTGCTAGGGCGGACAGGAGAGTCTCTGGGGCCAACGTCCTGACTTTC	CSARADRRVSGANVLTF
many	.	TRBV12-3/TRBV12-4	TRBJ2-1	TGTGCCAGCAGTTTTCAGGGCCAGATCTACAATGAGCAGTTCTTC	CASSFQGQIYNEQFF
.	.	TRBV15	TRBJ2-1	TGTGCCACAAGGAGACGGGGTATCGATGAGCAGTTCTTC	CATRRRGIDEQFF
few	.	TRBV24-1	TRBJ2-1	TGTGCCACCAGTGACGCGGGCAGGAGCCCCAATGAGCAGTTCTTC	CATSDAGRSPNEQFF
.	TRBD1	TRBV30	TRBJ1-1	TGTGCCTGGAGTGTCGGGACAGCCACTGAAGCTTTCTTT	CAWSVGTATEAFF
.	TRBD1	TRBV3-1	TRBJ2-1	TGTGCCAGCAGCCACACCGGGACAGACTACAATGAGCAGTTCTTC	CASSHTGTDYNEQFF
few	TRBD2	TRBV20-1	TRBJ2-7	TGCAGTGCTAGTTCCGGGAGGGCCTTCGAGCAGTACTTC	CSASSGRAFEQYF
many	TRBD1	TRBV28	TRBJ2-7	TGTGCCAGCATCAGGAGGGACAGGGGAGTCGGCGAGCAGTACTTC	CASIRRDRGVGEQYF
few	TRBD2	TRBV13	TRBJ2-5	TGTGCCAGCAGCCGCCGACTAGCGGGAGGGGAGGAGACCCAGTACTTC	CASSRRLAGGEETQYF
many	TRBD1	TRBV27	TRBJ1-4	TGTGCCAGCGGACCGGGACAGCCTAATGAAAAACTGTTTTTT	CASGPGQPNEKLFF
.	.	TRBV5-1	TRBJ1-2	TGCGCCAGCAGCAAAGGAGAAACTAACTATGGCTACACCTTC	CASSKGETNYGYTF
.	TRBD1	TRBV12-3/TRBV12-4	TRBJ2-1	TGTGCCAGCAGTCCATTGACAGGGTATGAGCAGTTCTTC	CASSPLTGYEQFF
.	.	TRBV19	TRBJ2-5	TGTGCCAGTAGTATAACAGTCCAAGAGACCCAGTACTTC	CASSITVQETQYF
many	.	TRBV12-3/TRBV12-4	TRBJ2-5	TGTGCCAGCAGTACTGGAGGTAGCGTTCAAGAGACCCAGTACTTC	CASSTGGSVQETQYF
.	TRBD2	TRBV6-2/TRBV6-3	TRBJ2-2	TGTGCCAGCAGATGGGGTGGGAGGGCCGTCGCCGGGGAGCTGTTTTTT	CASRWGGRAVAGELFF
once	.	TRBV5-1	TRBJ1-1	TGCGCCAGCAGCTTGTTCCTCTTGAACACTGAAGCTTTCTTT	CASSLFLLNTEAFF